The TCR beta chain described here comes from a study of blood T cell repertoires in COVID-19. Assay used: immunoSEQ multiplex PCR; TCRdb lists only in-frame clones, some missing. The sample consists of a few hundred thousand clones, around 83% of them appearing once. Germline V gives CDR1 SGHNT, CDR2 YYREEE (reference sequence). The CDR3 loop spans 17 amino acids. The trim removed 5 bases at V and 2 bases at J, leaving 7 bases unmatched. Each exposed participant met a COVID-19 case in the 2 weeks preceding study entry. The sample consisted of PBMCs or T cells enriched from blood (not recorded which). The chain carries TRBV5-4 and TRBJ2-5, with 15 nucleotides matching TRBD2. The source of this sequence is a woman between 45 and 65 years old who had been exposed to COVID-19. The CDR3 DNA sequence: TGTGCCAGCAGGCCGGGACTAGCGGGGGGAGGGCAAGAGACCCAGTACTTC. Its translation: CASRPGLAGGGQETQYF.